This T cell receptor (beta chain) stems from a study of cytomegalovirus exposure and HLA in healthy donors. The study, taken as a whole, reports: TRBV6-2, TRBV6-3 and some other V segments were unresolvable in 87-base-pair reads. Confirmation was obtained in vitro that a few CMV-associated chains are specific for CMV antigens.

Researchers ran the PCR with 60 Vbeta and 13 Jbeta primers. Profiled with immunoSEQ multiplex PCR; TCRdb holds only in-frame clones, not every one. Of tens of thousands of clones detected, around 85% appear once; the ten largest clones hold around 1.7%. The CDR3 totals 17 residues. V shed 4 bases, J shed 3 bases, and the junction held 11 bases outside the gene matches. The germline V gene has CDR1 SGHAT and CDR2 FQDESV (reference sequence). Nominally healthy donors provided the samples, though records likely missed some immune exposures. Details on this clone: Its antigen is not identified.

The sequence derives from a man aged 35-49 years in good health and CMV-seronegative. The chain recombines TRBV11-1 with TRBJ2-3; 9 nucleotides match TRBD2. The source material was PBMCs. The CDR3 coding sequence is TGTGCCAGCAGCTCAACCTTTCTAGCGGGGAAGACAGATACGCAGTATTTT. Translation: CASSSTFLAGKTDTQYF. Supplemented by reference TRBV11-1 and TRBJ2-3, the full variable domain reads EAEVAQSPRYKITEKSQAVAFWCDPISGHATLYWYRQILGQGPELLVQFQDESVVDDSQLPKDRFSAERLKGVDSTLKIQPAELGDSAMYLCASSSTFLAGKTDTQYFGPGTRLTVL.